This T cell receptor beta chain was identified in a study of response to subunit inactivated influenza vaccine (dated by TCRdb to the late 2010s). General notes on the study: The study used deep quantitative T cell receptor repertoire profiling to track responses to a trivalent subunit inactivated influenza vaccine. Here is what the overall study found, with its caveats: It was suggested by the authors that each seasonal influenza vaccination may recruit only a limited number of new T cells.

The germline V gene (reference sequence) specifies SEHNR as CDR1 and FQNEAQ as CDR2. V is cut back by 1 base and J by 12 bases, with 10 bases in the junction unmatched. The CDR3 has 15 amino acids, counting the end cysteine and phenylalanine. The entry retains the CDR3 DNA only, 45 bases that are in frame from base 1. Library construction relied on RT-PCR. The sequencer listed for this sample is Illumina HiSeq 2500. In TCRdb, the public reads were trimmed at Q25 with fastp and aligned with MiXCR, with productive beta chains retained. Each entry merges the rows of one CDR3 protein and shows their most common DNA and genes. Within this sample are approximately 700,000 distinct CDR3 sequences, with about 14% of them counted one time only. The ten largest make up 5.5% to 7% of the sample. Only a few counts were recorded for this clonotype. Its antigen remains undetermined. No much larger clonotype is one base removed from it; base qualities were not supplied.

The specimen comprised PBMCs from blood, sampled approximately 15 days before vaccination. This sequence originates from a man aged 45-65 years who received an inactivated influenza vaccine. Donor details come from another sample of the same person, matched by shared clones. This chain joins TRBV7-9 to TRBJ2-1, and 9 junction bases match TRBD2. The CDR3 protein: CASSLGHPSGNGQFF. The DNA reads TGTGCCAGCAGCTTAGGTCACCCTAGCGGGAACGGGCAGTTCTTC. The reference TRBV7-9 and TRBJ2-1 proteins fill in what lies around the CDR3, so the full variable domain reads DTGVSQNPRHKITKRGQNVTFRCDPISEHNRLYWYRQTLGQGPEFLTYFQNEAQLEKSRLLSDRFSAERPKGSFSTLEIQRTEQGDSAMYLCASSLGHPSGNGQFFGPGTRLTVL.